Each of the 29 T cell receptor beta chains below was sequenced from the same sample in a study of CD8+CD57+ T cells in acquired aplastic anemia. Genomic DNA provided the template from which TCR beta VDJ and CDR3 profiles were obtained. TCRdb ran MiXCR on the reads and lists one entry per CDR3 protein. The data hold around 400,000 distinct CDR3 sequences, with 55% to 75% observed a single time. Sequencing input: sorted CD4+, CD8+, or CD8+CD57+ T cells (not recorded which) from PBMCs. The receptors derive from a human donor in good health, serving as a control.

The CDR3 is CASSPSRDREETQYF. The CDR3 nucleotides are TGTGCCAGCAGCCCCTCCCGGGACCGGGAAGAGACCCAGTACTTC. The rearrangement links TRBV7-2 to TRBJ2-5; either TRBD1 or TRBD2 may fit D (5 bases each). V was trimmed by 5 bases and J by 3 bases, leaving 16 bases between them. This CDR3 is built from 15 residues. The germline gives CDR1 SGHTA, CDR2 FQGNSA.

The chain's CDR3 is CSAPAPGGTALHF. Written as DNA, the CDR3 is TGCAGTGCCCCCGCACCGGGGGGCACTGCCCTCCACTTT. The J gene is TRBJ1-6, the V gene TRBV20-1; weak D call: TRBD1 (6 bases). The CDR3 has 13 residues. In germline, CDR1 is DFQATT, CDR2 SNEGSKA (reference sequence). Trimming removed 6 bases from V and 14 bases from J, with 20 bases in between.

This clonotype came up once. The V and J genes are TRBV12-3 or TRBV12-4 and TRBJ1-1; tentative D call: TRBD1 (5 bases). CDR3 length equals 14 residues. Trimming pared 3 bases from V and 10 bases from J, leaving 18 bases between. CDR3 residues: CASSFDRDAMRAFF. DNA for the CDR3: TGTGCCAGCAGTTTCGACCGGGACGCCATGCGAGCTTTCTTT.

This clonotype has at least ten counts. CDR3 in amino acids: CAISEEQGKKTQYF. The CDR3, as DNA: TGTGCCATCAGTGAGGAACAGGGTAAAAAGACCCAGTACTTC. The V gene is TRBV10-3, the J gene TRBJ2-5; D is possibly TRBD1 (6 bases). Trimming pared 2 bases from V and 6 bases from J, leaving 13 bases between. Germline loops: CDR1 ENHRY, CDR2 SYGVKD. This CDR3 region has 14 residues.

This clonotype is a singleton in its sample. The gene calls are TRBV20-1 and TRBJ2-3; 8 bases are shared with TRBD2. CDR1 DFQATT and CDR2 SNEGSKA come from the germline V gene (reference sequence). V was pared by 8 bases and J by 4 bases, with 5 bases of the junction left unmatched. The CDR3 contains 12 residues. CDR3 DNA sequence: TGCAGTCCTACTAGCGGATCAGATACGCAGTATTTT. Protein product: CSPTSGSDTQYF.

The genes are TRBV10-3 and TRBJ1-2; D gene unclear. The CDR3 runs 12 residues. Germline V gene sequence: CDR1 ENHRY, CDR2 SYGVKD. V was cut by 0 bases and J by 8 bases, with 7 bases left in between. CDR3 nucleotides: TGTGCCATCAGTGAGTCAGGGCGCGGCTACACCTTC. Translated: CAISESGRGYTF.

This clonotype was picked up many times. The J gene is TRBJ2-5, the V gene TRBV9, with 10 nucleotides matching TRBD2. Per germline, CDR1 SGDLS and CDR2 YYNGEE. V shed 3 bases, J shed 5 bases, and the junction held 10 bases outside the gene matches. CDR3 length: 16 residues. CDR3 region: CASSAGTSGVFETQYF. The DNA of the CDR3 is TGTGCCAGCAGCGCCGGAACTAGCGGGGTTTTTGAGACCCAGTACTTC.

Worth noting for this clonotype: This CDR3 is missing its conserved last phenylalanine or tryptophan, likely due to a read error. The chain recombines TRBV5-5 with TRBJ1-1, with D possibly being TRBD1 (6 bases). The germline CDR1 and CDR2 sequences are SGHKS and YYEKEE (reference sequence). The CDR3 consists of 13 residues. CDR3 nucleotides: TGTGCCAGCAGCTTCCAGGGGAACACTGGAGCTTTCCTT. This codes for CASSFQGNTGAFL.

This clonotype has a count of ten or more. The V call is TRBV9, the J call TRBJ2-2, with 8 bases that match TRBD1. The CDR3 has 16 amino acids. From germline, CDR1 is SGDLS and CDR2 YYNGEE. The V segment lost 0 bases and the J segment 7 bases; nucleotides outside the gene matches: 8. CDR3 DNA: TGTGCCAGCAGCGTAGCAGGGGGCGCCTGGATCGGGGAGCTGTTTTTT. Residues: CASSVAGGAWIGELFF. Variable domain in full (rest from reference TRBV9 and TRBJ2-2): DSGVTQTPKHLITATGQRVTLRCSPRSGDLSVYWYQQSLDQGLQFLIQYYNGEERAKGNILERFSAQQFPDLHSELNLSSLELGDSALYFCASSVAGGAWIGELFFGEGSRLTVL.

A few counts support this clonotype. The V gene is TRBV19, the J gene TRBJ2-5; D is perhaps TRBD2 (6 bases). V was cut by 3 bases and J by 4 bases, with 12 bases left in between. The CDR3 runs 14 residues. CDR1 and CDR2 (germline): LNHDA, SQIVND (reference sequence). CDR3: CASSMDGGRETQYF. CDR3 coding DNA: TGTGCCAGTAGTATGGATGGGGGGAGAGAGACCCAGTACTTC. The entire variable domain, with the rest obtained from reference TRBV19 and TRBJ2-5, is as follows: DGGITQSPKYLFRKEGQNVTLSCEQNLNHDAMYWYRQDPGQGLRLIYYSQIVNDFQKGDIAEGYSVSREKKESFPLTVTSAQKNPTAFYLCASSMDGGRETQYFGPGTRLLVL.

The chain carries TRBV7-9 and TRBJ1-2; the D is unclear. From germline, CDR1 is SEHNR and CDR2 FQNEAQ (reference sequence). V was trimmed by 1 base and J by 5 bases, leaving 14 bases between them. The CDR3 is 15 residues long. The CDR3 DNA is TGTGCCAGCAGCTTAGGGGAGGGTTCGGGATATGGCTACACCTTC. Protein product: CASSLGEGSGYGYTF.

This clonotype occurred many times. The gene calls are TRBV4-2 and TRBJ1-3; 9 bases are a match to TRBD1. Germline CDR1 LGHNA, CDR2 YNFKEQ. Trimming at V came to 1 base and at J to 2 bases, leaving 9 bases not matched to a gene. The CDR3 sequence is 18 residues long. The CDR3 loop reads CASSQGELGQGTGNTIYF. The CDR3 coding sequence is TGTGCCAGCAGCCAAGGAGAATTAGGACAGGGGACTGGAAACACCATATATTTT.

The chain is built from TRBV24-1 and TRBJ2-1, with TRBD2 identical over 7 bases. This CDR3 region has 14 residues. The V gene end was trimmed by 2 bases and the J gene end by 9 bases; junction bases not matched to a gene: 6. Germline V gene data show CDR1 as KGHDR and CDR2 as SFDVKD. CDR3 nucleotides: TGTGCCACCAGTGATTCGTGGAGCGGGGCTGAGCAGTTCTTC. It is translated as CATSDSWSGAEQFF.

The rearrangement joins TRBV12-3 or TRBV12-4 to TRBJ1-3; D unclear. V was pared by 10 bases and J by 0 bases, with 16 bases between. The CDR3 extends over 15 amino acids. This CDR3 reads CATSCRLGSGNTIYF. The CDR3 DNA reads TGTGCCACCAGCTGCCGGTTGGGCTCTGGAAACACCATATATTTT.

This clonotype has only one observation. A read error may produce the germline difference seen at one junction end. The rearrangement uses TRBV2 and TRBJ1-5, with D unclear. This CDR3 has 15 residues. Per germline, CDR1 SNHLY and CDR2 FYNNEI. The CDR3 coding sequence is TGTGCCAGCAGGGCGCGGCGGTATAGTAATCAGCACCAGCATTTT. Translation: CASRARRYSNQHQHF.

Concerning this clonotype: A much larger clone lies one base from this, so it may be a read error. This sequence joins TRBV20-1 and TRBJ1-1, with unresolved D. Germline assignment: CDR1 DFQATT and CDR2 SNEGSKA (reference sequence). There are 16 residues in the CDR3. With 0 bases removed from V and 6 bases from J, the gap between germline ends came to 20 bases. As DNA, the CDR3 is TGCAGTGCTAGAGAATCATTTCGGAGGCGCTTCGCTGAAGCTTTCTTT. Translated: CSARESFRRRFAEAFF.

This clonotype has at least ten counts. The chain carries TRBV9 and TRBJ2-3; no definite D call. In germline, CDR1 is SGDLS, CDR2 YYNGEE. With 3 bases removed from V and 0 bases from J, the gap between germline ends came to 17 bases. The CDR3 is 17 amino acids. The CDR3 spells CASSAQDGPFSTDTQYF. The CDR3 DNA reads TGTGCCAGCAGCGCCCAGGACGGACCATTTAGCACAGATACGCAGTATTTT.

On this clonotype: Sequence at one end of the junction differs from germline and may be a read error. The chain couples TRBV10-2 to TRBJ1-1, with D unclear. Looked up from germline, CDR1 is WSHSY and CDR2 is SAAADI. This CDR3 spans 14 amino acids. CDR3 sequence (DNA): TGCGCCAGCATTGTCGACGGTGGGTACACTGAAGATTTCTTT. Translation gives CASIVDGGYTEDFF.

The chain carries TRBV7-3 and TRBJ1-1; possible D gene TRBD1, 5 bases. The CDR3 is 12 amino acids. The ends were cut back, 5 bases at V and 5 bases at J, with 9 bases in the middle. The germline CDR1 and CDR2 sequences are SGHTA and FQGTGA. The DNA for the CDR3 is TGTGCCAGCAGCCGGGGGACTACTGAAGCTTTCTTT. Translated, it gives CASSRGTTEAFF.

The rearrangement uses TRBV9 and TRBJ2-6; TRBD2 might be the D (6 bases). From germline, CDR1 is SGDLS and CDR2 YYNGEE. This CDR3 spans 15 amino acids. The V end lost 5 bases, the J end lost 17 bases, and 26 bases lay between the germline ends. The CDR3 DNA is TGTGCCAGCAGTGTCGGTTTAGCGGAGGGCTTTAACTTGACTTTC. This encodes CASSVGLAEGFNLTF.

Concerning this clonotype itself: The conserved final phenylalanine or tryptophan is absent from the CDR3, which likely points to a read error. The DNA is left out, because the CDR3 cannot be placed on it with certainty; the CDR3 is given as TCRdb lists it. V gene TRBV29-1 combines with J gene TRBJ2-7. Germline V gives CDR1 SQVTM, CDR2 ANQGSEA. A total of 16 residues make up the CDR3, ends included. The CDR3 sequence is CSGRQHRDEQYFEPYS.

This clonotype was recorded many times. The DNA for the CDR3 is TGTGCCAGCATTGGGCTAGCGGGGGGTCCCAATGAGCAGTTCTTC. This translates into CASIGLAGGPNEQFF. The rearrangement joins TRBV2 to TRBJ2-1, with 11 bases lining up with TRBD2. The CDR3 sequence is 15 residues long. The ends lost 7 bases at V and 6 bases at J; junction bases unmatched: 8. CDR1 and CDR2 (germline): SNHLY, FYNNEI. Complete variable domain (other parts from reference TRBV2 and TRBJ2-1): EPEVTQTPSHQVTQMGQEVILRCVPISNHLYFYWYRQILGQKVEFLVSFYNNEISEKSEIFDDQFSVERPDGSNFTLKIRSTKLEDSAMYFCASIGLAGGPNEQFFGPGTRLTVL.

This chain joins TRBV7-3 and TRBJ1-6, with D uncertain. Germline values: CDR1 SGHTA, CDR2 FQGTGA. CDR3 length: 16 residues. Deletions cut 5 bases from V and 15 bases from J, with 26 bases between. The DNA of the CDR3 is TGTGCCAGCAGCCGGGCAGGAGGCAACGAGCAGTACCTCCTCCACTTT. It encodes CASSRAGGNEQYLLHF.

This clonotype is classed as medium-sized. The chain joins TRBV6-4 to TRBJ2-1; tentatively, D is TRBD1 (6 bases). With 4 bases removed from V and 5 bases from J, the gap between germline ends came to 9 bases. Germline V gene data show CDR1 as MRHNA and CDR2 as SNTAGT. The CDR3 is 13 residues long. The CDR3, as DNA: TGTGCCAGCAGTGGCCGGGACAACAATGAGCAGTTCTTC. Translated, it gives CASSGRDNNEQFF.

The J gene is TRBJ2-7, the V gene TRBV2, with 10 bases lining up with TRBD1. Per the germline V gene, CDR1 is SNHLY and CDR2 is FYNNEI. The CDR3 is made up of 14 amino acids. The junction had 6 bases not matched to a gene; V was cut back by 7 bases and J by 3 bases. The CDR3: CASNLGTGDYEQYF. The CDR3 coding sequence is TGTGCCAGCAACCTCGGGACAGGGGACTACGAGCAGTACTTC.

This clonotype has ten or more counts. The chain carries TRBV6-6 and TRBJ1-1, with D possibly TRBD1 on 5 matching bases. Deletions cut 7 bases from V and 0 bases from J, with 12 bases between. Per the germline V gene, CDR1 is MNHNY and CDR2 is SVGAGI (reference sequence). The CDR3 totals 14 residues. The CDR3 region has the DNA TGTGCCAGCAATCGACAGCCCGTGAACACTGAAGCTTTCTTT. Translation: CASNRQPVNTEAFF.

In regard to this clonotype: No conserved phenylalanine or tryptophan ends this CDR3, so it is likely a read error. The DNA is left out, because the CDR3 cannot be placed on it with certainty; the CDR3 is given as TCRdb lists it. The chain employs TRBV29-1 and TRBJ1-2. Germline CDR1 reads SQVTM; CDR2 reads ANQGSEA. The CDR3 is 11 residues long, counting both termini. CDR3 protein: CSVDWSEGYTY.

This clonotype was observed many times. V is TRBV6-1 and J is TRBJ1-4; no definite D call. V was shortened by 4 bases and J by 8 bases, with 11 bases between the two germline ends. Germline CDR1 is MNHNS and CDR2 is SASEGT. The CDR3 runs 13 residues. In nucleotides, the CDR3 is TGTGCCAGCAGTGTTTCGGGATACGAAAAACTGTTTTTT. Translation: CASSVSGYEKLFF.

This sequence joins TRBV7-2 and TRBJ1-2, with 8 bases aligning to TRBD1. CDR1 is SGHTA and CDR2 is FQGNSA in the germline V gene. With 5 bases clipped from V and 5 bases from J, the junction kept 10 bases outside the gene matches. This CDR3 comprises 15 residues. The CDR3 sequence: CASSTMTGVDYGYTF. The CDR3 bases are TGTGCCAGCAGCACTATGACAGGGGTCGATTATGGCTACACCTTC.